This is a list of T cell receptor beta chains from one sample in a study of blood T cell repertoires in COVID-19. TCRdb's table, derived via immunoSEQ multiplex PCR, lists solely in-frame clones and lacks some. The sample lists roughly 220,000 clones; less than 90% were seen once. Sequencing used peripheral blood. These receptor sequences come from a woman in her sixties or seventies who had recovered from COVID-19. The CDR3 runs from the conserved cysteine through the conserved F or W. Each record gives: CDR3 protein, V gene, D gene, J gene. A D gene is named only where the DNA matches it firmly.

CDR3aa: CASSLGTANTEAFF
v_gene: TRBV28
d_gene: TRBD1
j_gene: TRBJ1-1

CDR3aa: CASSSVAPYEQYF
v_gene: TRBV7-8
d_gene: .
j_gene: TRBJ2-7

CDR3aa: CASSYSSQGAGGYTF
v_gene: TRBV6-5
d_gene: TRBD1
j_gene: TRBJ1-2

CDR3aa: CASSLPWTSGGETQYF
v_gene: TRBV11-2
d_gene: TRBD2
j_gene: TRBJ2-5

CDR3aa: CASSDVGTSYNEQFF
v_gene: TRBV6-4
d_gene: TRBD2
j_gene: TRBJ2-1

CDR3aa: CASSFRGRGASETQYF
v_gene: TRBV11-2
d_gene: TRBD2
j_gene: TRBJ2-5

CDR3aa: CATSRVGNTDTQYF
v_gene: TRBV15
d_gene: .
j_gene: TRBJ2-3

CDR3aa: CASSEEPSGGAADTQYF
v_gene: TRBV6-1
d_gene: TRBD2
j_gene: TRBJ2-3

CDR3aa: CAIGFGDSPLHF
v_gene: TRBV10-3
d_gene: .
j_gene: TRBJ1-6

CDR3aa: CASSFVATNTDTQYF
v_gene: TRBV11-2
d_gene: .
j_gene: TRBJ2-3

CDR3aa: CASSLEIRWQETQYF
v_gene: TRBV5-5
d_gene: .
j_gene: TRBJ2-5

CDR3aa: CASSPRGATNEKLFF
v_gene: TRBV19
d_gene: .
j_gene: TRBJ1-4

CDR3aa: CASSYSQRGALYEQYF
v_gene: TRBV6-5
d_gene: TRBD2
j_gene: TRBJ2-7

CDR3aa: CASSLVTGDSPLHF
v_gene: TRBV7-9
d_gene: .
j_gene: TRBJ1-6

CDR3aa: CSVGKQGDHYGYTF
v_gene: TRBV29-1
d_gene: TRBD1
j_gene: TRBJ1-2

CDR3aa: CASSRTRGLYEQYF
v_gene: TRBV3-1/TRBV3-2
d_gene: .
j_gene: TRBJ2-7

CDR3aa: CASSRGAGNTIYF
v_gene: TRBV6-5
d_gene: .
j_gene: TRBJ1-3

CDR3aa: CASSLGSPGYNEQFF
v_gene: TRBV13
d_gene: .
j_gene: TRBJ2-1

CDR3aa: CASSQTGIDSPLHF
v_gene: TRBV4-3
d_gene: .
j_gene: TRBJ1-6

CDR3aa: CASSGTGFTGELFF
v_gene: TRBV9
d_gene: TRBD1
j_gene: TRBJ2-2

CDR3aa: CAWSLSPSQETQYF
v_gene: TRBV30
d_gene: .
j_gene: TRBJ2-5

CDR3aa: CASSLEAGGLYEQYF
v_gene: TRBV5-4
d_gene: TRBD2
j_gene: TRBJ2-7

CDR3aa: CASRESDTPNTEAFF
v_gene: TRBV9
d_gene: .
j_gene: TRBJ1-1

CDR3aa: CASSKRAEADGYTF
v_gene: TRBV19
d_gene: .
j_gene: TRBJ1-2

CDR3aa: CASSPTATGPETQYF
v_gene: TRBV5-1
d_gene: .
j_gene: TRBJ2-5

CDR3aa: CASSQGRLAGGRQETQYF
v_gene: TRBV3-1/TRBV3-2
d_gene: TRBD2
j_gene: TRBJ2-5

CDR3aa: CASSTYEGENNGSGANVLTF
v_gene: TRBV21-1
d_gene: .
j_gene: TRBJ2-6

CDR3aa: CASSALRVVNEQFF
v_gene: TRBV28
d_gene: .
j_gene: TRBJ2-1

CDR3aa: CASKEGANTGELFF
v_gene: TRBV5-1
d_gene: .
j_gene: TRBJ2-2

CDR3aa: CASSGQNYGYTF
v_gene: TRBV19
d_gene: .
j_gene: TRBJ1-2

CDR3aa: CATSPGPGGAPWNEQFF
v_gene: TRBV15
d_gene: .
j_gene: TRBJ2-1

CDR3aa: CASSIPRGLRSGELFF
v_gene: TRBV19
d_gene: TRBD1
j_gene: TRBJ2-2

CDR3aa: CASSVVPIRSPLHF
v_gene: TRBV9
d_gene: .
j_gene: TRBJ1-6

CDR3aa: CASSQGGNSDVEQYF
v_gene: TRBV4-1
d_gene: .
j_gene: TRBJ2-7

CDR3aa: CASRASGTISYNEQFF
v_gene: TRBV4-1
d_gene: TRBD2
j_gene: TRBJ2-1

CDR3aa: CAWRAQGLISSYEQYF
v_gene: TRBV30
d_gene: .
j_gene: TRBJ2-7

CDR3aa: CASSSDRENQPQHF
v_gene: TRBV6-5
d_gene: TRBD1
j_gene: TRBJ1-5

CDR3aa: CASSPPGRGTGNTIYF
v_gene: TRBV18
d_gene: .
j_gene: TRBJ1-3

CDR3aa: CASSEQQGYGYTF
v_gene: TRBV9
d_gene: .
j_gene: TRBJ1-2

CDR3aa: CASNPRGSYGYTF
v_gene: TRBV19
d_gene: .
j_gene: TRBJ1-2

CDR3aa: CASSSGLGTGPYEQYF
v_gene: TRBV5-1
d_gene: TRBD1
j_gene: TRBJ2-7

CDR3aa: CASDRGSAKNIQYF
v_gene: TRBV6-5
d_gene: TRBD1
j_gene: TRBJ2-4

CDR3aa: CAWSVKAGSYGYGYTF
v_gene: TRBV30
d_gene: .
j_gene: TRBJ1-2

CDR3aa: CASSSDKGSNSPLHF
v_gene: TRBV5-1
d_gene: .
j_gene: TRBJ1-6

CDR3aa: CASSKVVGQNTEAFF
v_gene: TRBV21-1
d_gene: .
j_gene: TRBJ1-1

CDR3aa: CASSSEGDSRALHF
v_gene: TRBV7-9
d_gene: TRBD1
j_gene: TRBJ1-6

CDR3aa: CASSSALRTSGLQETQYF
v_gene: TRBV5-4
d_gene: TRBD2
j_gene: TRBJ2-5

CDR3aa: CASSLTDANEKLFF
v_gene: TRBV19
d_gene: .
j_gene: TRBJ1-4